The 29 T cell receptor beta chains reported below all come from one sample, sequenced in a study of tumor-infiltrating lymphocytes in primary liver carcinoma. From about 19-30 mg of unsorted bulk tissue, DNA and RNA were co-extracted together. TCR beta cDNA was reverse-transcribed from roughly 520 ng of total RNA. The reaction used a constant-region primer and ProtoScript II reverse transcriptase. The TCR beta library was amplified through three nested multiplex PCR rounds in a modified ARM-PCR procedure. TRBV1-TRBV30 forward primers and a C-beta reverse primer were used in the first two PCR rounds, which each ran for about 10 cycles. Using its own MiXCR run on the multiplex PCR reads, TCRdb lists one record per CDR3 protein. The repertoire holds about 100,000 distinct CDR3 sequences, under 70% seen once, with about 12% in the top ten. The sample consisted of liver tumor tissue from sampling region 2. Sample subset: tumor region T2, inferior pole. The receptors shown here come from a woman aged 55-69 years with primary liver carcinoma and hepatitis B virus infection.

Ten or more counts support this clonotype. This chain links TRBV5-1 with TRBJ1-1; 7 bases fit TRBD1. CDR1 and CDR2 from the germline V gene are SGHRS and YFSETQ. CDR3 length: 14 residues. V gave up 4 bases and J gave up 4 bases; unmatched junction bases: 7. The DNA of the CDR3 is TGCGCCAGCAGCGCCGGGACAGCGGTCACTGAAGCTTTCTTT. This codes for CASSAGTAVTEAFF. The complete variable domain, with remaining parts taken from reference TRBV5-1 and TRBJ1-1, reads KAGVTQTPRYLIKTRGQQVTLSCSPISGHRSVSWYQQTPGQGLQFLFEYFSETQRNKGNFPGRFSGRQFSNSRSEMNVSTLELGDSALYLCASSAGTAVTEAFFGQGTRLTVV.

With regard to this clonotype: The junction does not match germline at one end; this may be a read error. The genes are TRBV7-9 and TRBJ1-1, with D unclear. Germline values: CDR1 SEHNR, CDR2 FQNEAQ (reference sequence). This CDR3 is built from 13 residues. In nucleotides, the CDR3 is TGTACCAGCAGTTTAATGGAAGTCGGTGAAGCTTTCTTT. It specifies CTSSLMEVGEAFF.

On this clonotype: Possible read error: a much larger clone is one base away. The chain uses TRBV5-4 and TRBJ2-1, with a tentative D call TRBD2 (6 bases). The V gene lost 0 bases and the J gene lost 2 bases, with 9 bases spanning the gap. Germline V lookup: CDR1 SGHNT, CDR2 YYREEE (reference sequence). This CDR3 contains 15 residues. The CDR3 sequence is CASSLGRRAYNEQFF. DNA for the CDR3: TGTGCCAGCAGCTTGGGGAGGAGGGCCTACAATGAGCAGTTCTTC.

The table lists this clonotype with many counts. Mismatch with germline at one junction end may stem from a read error. V gene TRBV11-2 combines with J gene TRBJ2-4; 13 bases align to TRBD2. Germline V CDR1 and CDR2: SGHAT, FQNNGV. The CDR3 has 15 residues. The CDR3 sequence is CASSSQLAGGNIRYF. The CDR3 bases are TGTGCCAGCAGCTCCCAACTAGCGGGAGGGAACATTCGGTACTTC.

This clonotype was observed many times. The chain recombines TRBV5-1 with TRBJ1-1; 8 nucleotides align to TRBD1. The germline gives CDR1 SGHRS, CDR2 YFSETQ. The ends lost 0 bases at V and 6 bases at J; junction bases unmatched: 10. This CDR3 has 16 residues. The CDR3 here is CASSLVRQGAGAEAFF. CDR3 DNA: TGCGCCAGCAGCTTGGTGAGGCAGGGGGCAGGAGCTGAAGCTTTCTTT.

The rearrangement uses TRBV7-9 and TRBJ2-7, with TRBD1 as a possible D gene (7 bases). V lost 3 bases, J lost 1 base, and 13 bases lay in between. The CDR3 spans 15 residues. Looked up from germline, CDR1 is SEHNR and CDR2 is FQNEAQ (reference sequence). The CDR3 is CASSLAGGSSYEQYF. DNA for the CDR3: TGTGCCAGCAGCTTGGCAGGGGGGAGTTCCTACGAGCAGTACTTC.

This clonotype was detected a few times. Its ends do not fully match the called genes, so a read error is possible. The chain links TRBV5-8 to TRBJ2-7, with 9 bases that match TRBD1. The CDR3 is 14 residues long. Germline values: CDR1 SGHTS, CDR2 YDEGEE. CDR3 sequence reads: CASGLGQGPYEQYF. CDR3 nucleotides: TGTGCCAGCGGCTTGGGACAGGGTCCCTACGAGCAGTACTTC.

Concerning this clonotype: The junction differs from germline at one of its ends, possibly a read error. The chain is built from TRBV11-2 and TRBJ2-1, with 9 positions matching TRBD2. The CDR3 is made up of 17 amino acids. Germline V CDR1 and CDR2: SGHAT, FQNNGV. The CDR3: CASSRRLAGGPGDGQLF. Written as DNA, the CDR3 is TGTGCCAGCAGCAGGAGACTGGCGGGAGGGCCGGGGGATGGGCAGCTCTTC.

This chain uses TRBV11-2 with TRBJ2-1, with 9 bases aligning to TRBD2. The junction had 8 bases not matched to a gene; V was cut back by 4 bases and J by 13 bases. Germline CDR1 and CDR2: SGHAT and FQNNGV. The CDR3 sequence is 13 residues long. CDR3 region: CASSWTSATEQFF. In nucleotides, the CDR3 is TGTGCCAGCAGCTGGACTAGCGCGACAGAACAGTTCTTC. Variable domain in full (rest from reference TRBV11-2 and TRBJ2-1): EAGVAQSPRYKIIEKRQSVAFWCNPISGHATLYWYQQILGQGPKLLIQFQNNGVVDDSQLPKDRFSAERLKGVDSTLKIQPAKLEDSAVYLCASSWTSATEQFFGPGTRLTVL.

Turning to this clonotype: The conserved phenylalanine or tryptophan normally closing the CDR3 is absent here, so this likely arose from a read error. The rearrangement joins TRBV4-1 to TRBJ2-5; 12 nucleotides agree with TRBD2. Germline lookup yields CDR1 MGHRA and CDR2 YSYEKL. The CDR3 covers 16 residues. V lost 1 base, J lost 7 bases, and 7 bases stayed unmatched. CDR3 DNA sequence: TGCGCCAGCAGCCAAGCTCTAGCGGGAGGGCGCGGGACCCAGTACCTC. Its translation is CASSQALAGGRGTQYL.

This clonotype was counted a few times. Being one base from a much bigger clone, this may be a read error. No conserved phenylalanine or tryptophan ends this CDR3, so it is likely a read error. The V call is TRBV12-3 or TRBV12-4, the J call TRBJ2-1; TRBD1 might be the D (6 bases). The V end was cut by 5 bases, the J end by 3 bases, with 8 bases between. The CDR3 consists of 13 residues. The CDR3 region is CASSQTGYNEQFL. The DNA of the CDR3 is TGTGCCAGCAGTCAGACAGGCTACAATGAGCAGTTCCTC.

This clonotype has ten or more counts. CDR3 nucleotide sequence: TGCAGCGTTGATAGCGGGAGGACTAGCGAGCAGTACTTC. Amino acids: CSVDSGRTSEQYF. The chain joins TRBV29-1 to TRBJ2-7; 10 nucleotides align to TRBD2. CDR1 and CDR2 (germline): SQVTM, ANQGSEA. The CDR3 length is 13 residues. V shed 3 bases and J 6 bases; nucleotides not matched to a gene: 5.

The chain employs TRBV5-1 and TRBJ2-5, with TRBD2 matching 7 bases. CDR3 length: 16 residues. Germline V lookup: CDR1 SGHRS, CDR2 YFSETQ. V shed 4 bases, J shed 4 bases, and the junction held 13 bases outside the gene matches. Here the CDR3 DNA reads TGCGCCAGCAGCCGAAGCGGGGTAGGACCTCGAGAGACCCAGTACTTC. Protein product: CASSRSGVGPRETQYF.

This clonotype turned up a few times. Sequence at one end of the junction differs from germline and may be a read error. The V and J genes are TRBV11-2 and TRBJ2-4; D uncertain. Germline V lookup: CDR1 SGHAT, CDR2 FQNNGV. CDR3 length: 12 amino acids. The CDR3 here is CASSLVPSIQYF. The CDR3 DNA sequence: TGTGCCAGCAGCTTAGTTCCGAGCATTCAGTACTTT.

Points on this clonotype: The junction and the germline gene differ at one end; a read error may be behind it. J is TRBJ2-3 and V is TRBV28, with TRBD1 matching 7 bases. CDR3 length equals 14 residues. Germline V gene lookup returns CDR1 MDHEN and CDR2 SYDVKM. This CDR3 is CASSDRAGTDMQYF. CDR3 DNA sequence: TGTGCCAGCAGTGACAGGGCTGGCACAGATATGCAGTATTTT.

This clonotype showed up many times. The V call is TRBV4-1, the J call TRBJ2-1, with 8 bases identical to TRBD2. Looked up from germline, CDR1 is MGHRA and CDR2 is YSYEKL. V lost 0 bases and J lost 4; bases outside the gene matches: 5. The CDR3 sequence is 16 residues long. CDR3 DNA sequence: TGCGCCAGCAGCCAAGAGCCGGGAGGGAAGTACAATGAGCAGTTCTTC. Encoded protein: CASSQEPGGKYNEQFF.

With regard to this clonotype: An end of the junction differs from the germline gene, which may be a read error. This chain links TRBV11-3 with TRBJ2-7; 8 bases agree with TRBD1. Germline V CDR1 and CDR2: SGHNT, YENEEA. The CDR3 covers 15 residues. The CDR3 is CAGSPGAGGNYEQYF. The DNA of the CDR3 is TGCGCCGGCAGCCCCGGGGCAGGGGGCAACTACGAGCAGTACTTC.

Notes on this clonotype: An end of the junction does not agree with germline; a read error may underlie this. The V call is TRBV29-1, the J call TRBJ2-1; 10 bases are a match to TRBD2. This CDR3 has 14 amino acids. Germline-derived CDR1 and CDR2 are SQVTM and ANQGSEA. CDR3 DNA sequence: TGCAGTGTTGATTATCCTAGCGGGAGTGAGACACAGTTCTTC. This sequence encodes CSVDYPSGSETQFF.

The J gene is TRBJ2-1, the V gene TRBV11-2; TRBD2 matches at 7 bases. This CDR3 has 16 amino acids. CDR1 is SGHAT, CDR2 FQNNGV, per germline. V shed 5 bases and J 6 bases; nucleotides not matched to a gene: 13. In DNA form, the CDR3 reads TGTGCCAGCAGCCCCGGGCTAGCGGACGTTTTCAATGAGCAGTTCTTC. Translated: CASSPGLADVFNEQFF.

This clonotype showed up just once. A junction end diverges from the germline sequence, so it may reflect a read error. J is TRBJ1-1 and V is TRBV12-3 or TRBV12-4; no definite D call. The CDR3 has 14 amino acids. The chain's CDR3 is CASSLIRVNTEAFF. The CDR3 DNA reads as TGTGCTAGCAGTTTGATTAGAGTAAACACTGAAGCTTTCTTT.

Worth noting for this clonotype: A read error is likely, as this CDR3 ends without the conserved phenylalanine or tryptophan. The limits of the CDR3 on the DNA are not certain, so only TCRdb's listed CDR3 is given. This chain joins TRBV11-2 and TRBJ2-1; the listed D gene, TRBD1, was not tested against the DNA. Germline-derived CDR1 and CDR2 are SGHAT and FQNNGV. The CDR3 length equals 16 residues, ends included. CDR3 loop: CASSRLNPEVANERFS.

Remarks on this clonotype: Because the CDR3 is missing its conserved closing phenylalanine or tryptophan, this is likely a read error. The J gene is TRBJ2-6, the V gene TRBV29-1; D remains ambiguous. Per germline, CDR1 SQVTM and CDR2 ANQGSEA. The CDR3 length is 14 residues. CDR3 in amino acids: CSVDGVDGTNVLTC. CDR3 nucleotide sequence: TGCAGCGTTGACGGCGTGGATGGGACCAACGTCCTGACTTGC.

With regard to this clonotype: Since no conserved phenylalanine or tryptophan closes the CDR3, a read error is the likely cause. This chain links TRBV10-3 with TRBJ1-1; 7 bases are a match to TRBD1. Germline trimming cut 7 bases from V and 0 bases from J; bases unmatched to any gene: 8. CDR3 length: 15 residues. CDR1 and CDR2 (germline): ENHRY, SYGVKD. CDR3 DNA sequence: TGTGCCATCACGAGAGGGACAGCCATGAACACTGAAGCTTTCCTT. Translated: CAITRGTAMNTEAFL.

This clonotype was observed a few times. Germline is not matched at one junction end, which may reflect a read error. The CDR3 is CTWSASGAGINTEAFF. In DNA form, the CDR3 reads TGTACCTGGAGTGCGAGTGGGGCAGGTATTAACACTGAAGCTTTCTTT. J is TRBJ1-1 and V is TRBV30, with TRBD1 as a possible D gene (5 bases). Germline V gives CDR1 GTSNPN, CDR2 SVGIG (reference sequence). The CDR3 covers 16 residues.

This clonotype has ten or more counts. The CDR3 reads CASSLLAGGQETQYF. In nucleotides, the CDR3 is TGTGCCAGCAGTTTACTAGCGGGAGGGCAAGAGACCCAGTACTTC. The chain links TRBV6-1 to TRBJ2-5, with 13 positions matching TRBD2. Unmatched junction bases numbered 2, after V lost 5 bases and J lost 2 bases. From germline, CDR1 is MNHNS and CDR2 SASEGT. This CDR3 is 15 amino acids long.

This clonotype has a count of ten or more. The chain carries TRBV5-6 and TRBJ2-5, with 9 bases aligning to TRBD1. Germline V CDR1 and CDR2: SGHDT, YYEEEE. Germline trimming cut 0 bases from V and 4 bases from J; bases unmatched to any gene: 4. The CDR3 totals 15 residues. As DNA, the CDR3 is TGTGCCAGCAGCTTGGCCGGACAGGGGAGAGAGACCCAGTACTTC. Its translation: CASSLAGQGRETQYF.

With respect to this clonotype: One end of the junction fails to match germline, which may point to a read error. The rearrangement uses TRBV11-2 and TRBJ2-1, with 7 bases lining up with TRBD2. Germline CDR1 and CDR2: SGHAT and FQNNGV. The CDR3 consists of 16 residues. Written as DNA, the CDR3 is TGTGCCAGTAGCTTGGGAGGGGAAGCTGCCTACAATGAGCAGTTCTTC. Its protein is CASSLGGEAAYNEQFF. Full variable domain (outside the CDR3, taken from reference TRBV11-2 and TRBJ2-1): EAGVAQSPRYKIIEKRQSVAFWCNPISGHATLYWYQQILGQGPKLLIQFQNNGVVDDSQLPKDRFSAERLKGVDSTLKIQPAKLEDSAVYLCASSLGGEAAYNEQFFGPGTRLTVL.

Remarks on this clonotype: One junction end disagrees with the germline gene, perhaps due to a read error. This sequence joins TRBV12-3 or TRBV12-4 and TRBJ2-7; D is possibly TRBD1 (5 bases). This CDR3 is built from 12 residues. The CDR3 is CASSLNRYEQHF. The CDR3 coding sequence is TGTGCCAGCAGTCTGAACAGGTACGAGCAGCACTTC.

The chain has TRBV12-3 or TRBV12-4 and TRBJ1-1, with D possibly matching TRBD1 (5 bases). Between the trimmed V and J ends, which lost 6 bases and 4 bases, there was a span of 15 bases. The CDR3 length is 14 residues. CDR3 DNA sequence: TGTGCCAGCAGCCCGCAGGGCTGGCTCACTGAAGCTTTCTTT. Amino acids: CASSPQGWLTEAFF.